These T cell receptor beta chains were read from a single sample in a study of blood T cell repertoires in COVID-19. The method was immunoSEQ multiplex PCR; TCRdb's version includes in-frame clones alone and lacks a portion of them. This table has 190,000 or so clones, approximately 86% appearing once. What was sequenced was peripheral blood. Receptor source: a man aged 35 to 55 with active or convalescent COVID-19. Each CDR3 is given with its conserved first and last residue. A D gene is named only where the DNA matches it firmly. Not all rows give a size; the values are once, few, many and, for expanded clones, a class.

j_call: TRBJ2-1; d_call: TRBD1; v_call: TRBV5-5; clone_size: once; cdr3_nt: TGTGCCAGCAGCTTAAGGGGGCCCGGGGATGAGCAGTTCTTC; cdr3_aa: CASSLRGPGDEQFF
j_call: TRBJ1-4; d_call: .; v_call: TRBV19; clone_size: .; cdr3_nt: TGTGCCAGTAGAGACCCAGGGGAGACTGAAAAACTGTTTTTT; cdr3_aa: CASRDPGETEKLFF
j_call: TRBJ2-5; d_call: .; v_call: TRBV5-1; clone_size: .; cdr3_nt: TGCGCCAGCAGCTTTAGGAGAGACGAGACCCAGTACTTC; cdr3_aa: CASSFRRDETQYF
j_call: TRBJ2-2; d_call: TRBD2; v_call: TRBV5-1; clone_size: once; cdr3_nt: TGCGCCAGCAAATCCATAGCGGGGGAGGTCACCGGGGAGCTGTTTTTT; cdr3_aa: CASKSIAGEVTGELFF
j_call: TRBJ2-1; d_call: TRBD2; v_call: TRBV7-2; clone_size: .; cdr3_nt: TGTGCCAGCAGCTTGGGACTAGCGAATGAGCAGTTCTTC; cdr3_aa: CASSLGLANEQFF
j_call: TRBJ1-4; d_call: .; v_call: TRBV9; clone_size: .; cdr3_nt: TGTGCCAGCAGCGGGGGAGGGATTAATGAAAAACTGTTTTTT; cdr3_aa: CASSGGGINEKLFF
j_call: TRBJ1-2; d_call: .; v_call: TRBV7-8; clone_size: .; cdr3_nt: TGTGCCAGCAGCTTAGCAGGCCCAGGGTGGGGCTACACCTTC; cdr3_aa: CASSLAGPGWGYTF
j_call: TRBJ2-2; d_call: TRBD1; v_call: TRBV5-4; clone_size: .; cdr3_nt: TGTGCCAGCAGCCCTACAGGGGATGGAGGGGAGCTGTTTTTT; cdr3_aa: CASSPTGDGGELFF
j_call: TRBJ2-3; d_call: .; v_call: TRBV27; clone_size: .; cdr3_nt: TGTGCCAGCAGTTTATGGACAACTAGCACAGATACGCAGTATTTT; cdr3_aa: CASSLWTTSTDTQYF
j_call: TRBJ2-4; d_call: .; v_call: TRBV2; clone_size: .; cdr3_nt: TGTGCCAGCAGTGAAGGTCATCTCCGGGGGTACTTC; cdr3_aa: CASSEGHLRGYF
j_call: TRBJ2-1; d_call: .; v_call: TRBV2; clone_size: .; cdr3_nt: TGTGCCAGCAGCCCTCAGGGGCTAGCAATAGGGTTCTTC; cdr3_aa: CASSPQGLAIGFF
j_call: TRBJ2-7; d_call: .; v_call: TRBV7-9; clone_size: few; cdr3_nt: TGTGCCAGCAGCTTAGGGACAGCTGCCTCCGAGCAGTACTTC; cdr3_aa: CASSLGTAASEQYF
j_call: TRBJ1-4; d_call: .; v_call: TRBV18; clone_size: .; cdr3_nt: TGTGCCAGCTCACCAGGCGGGGGGAGATTTAATGAAAAACTGTTTTTT; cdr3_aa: CASSPGGGRFNEKLFF
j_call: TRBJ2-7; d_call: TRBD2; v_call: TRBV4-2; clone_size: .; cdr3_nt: TGTGCCAGCAGCCCGGGGGGATACGAGCAGTACTTC; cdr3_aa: CASSPGGYEQYF
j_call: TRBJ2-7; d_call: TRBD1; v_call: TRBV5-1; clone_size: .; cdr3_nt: TGCGCCAGCAGCTTCTCCGCCGGGACAGGGGGAAACCCCAGCTCCTACGAGCAGTACTTC; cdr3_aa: CASSFSAGTGGNPSSYEQYF
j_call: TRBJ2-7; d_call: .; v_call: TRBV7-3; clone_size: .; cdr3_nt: TGTGCCAGAAAGGAGGGCGGGCCTTACGAGCAGTACTTC; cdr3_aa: CARKEGGPYEQYF
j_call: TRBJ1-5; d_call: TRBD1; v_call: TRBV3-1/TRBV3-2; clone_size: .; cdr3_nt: TGTGCCAGCAGCTCCAGGGGGAACAATCAGCCCCAGCATTTT; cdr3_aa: CASSSRGNNQPQHF
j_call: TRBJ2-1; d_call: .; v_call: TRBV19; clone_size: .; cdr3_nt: TGTGCCACTAAGGGCGGGGCGAGGAACAATGAGCAGTTCTTC; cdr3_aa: CATKGGARNNEQFF
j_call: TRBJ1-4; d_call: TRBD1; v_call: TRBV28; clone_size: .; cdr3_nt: TGTGCCAGCAGTTTACCAGGGGGGAATGAAAAACTGTTTTTT; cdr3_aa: CASSLPGGNEKLFF
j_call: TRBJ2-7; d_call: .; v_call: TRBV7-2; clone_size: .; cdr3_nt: TGTGCCAGCAGCTTAGCCCCCGGGACATCGGGTTACGAGCAGTACTTC; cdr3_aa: CASSLAPGTSGYEQYF
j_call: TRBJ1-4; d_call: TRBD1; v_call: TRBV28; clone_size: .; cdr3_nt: TGTGCCACCCTGACAGGGACACCCACTAATGAAAAACTGTTTTTT; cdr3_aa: CATLTGTPTNEKLFF
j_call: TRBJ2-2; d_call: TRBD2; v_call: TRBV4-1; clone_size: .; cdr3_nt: TGCGCCAGCAGCCAAGATGCCGGGGGGGCCGGCGGGGAGCTGTTTTTT; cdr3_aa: CASSQDAGGAGGELFF
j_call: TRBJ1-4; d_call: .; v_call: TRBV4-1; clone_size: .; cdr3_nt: TGCGCCAGCAGGGCCCCGGGACTGACTAATGAAAAACTGTTTTTT; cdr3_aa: CASRAPGLTNEKLFF
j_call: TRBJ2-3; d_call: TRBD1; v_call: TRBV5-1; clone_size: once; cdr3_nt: TGCGCCAGCAGCCATGGACAGGGCTCCACAGATACGCAGTATTTT; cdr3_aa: CASSHGQGSTDTQYF
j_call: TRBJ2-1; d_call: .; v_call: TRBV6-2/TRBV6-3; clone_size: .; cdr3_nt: TGTGCCAGCAGACCTCACAGGGTCGGGAATGAGCAGTTCTTC; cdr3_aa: CASRPHRVGNEQFF
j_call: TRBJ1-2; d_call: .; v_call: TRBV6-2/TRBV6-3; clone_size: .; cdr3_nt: TGTGCCAGCAGTTACCCTAGTTGGACACCGAACTATGGCTACACCTTC; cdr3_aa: CASSYPSWTPNYGYTF
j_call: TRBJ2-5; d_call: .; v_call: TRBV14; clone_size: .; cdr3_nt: TGTGCCAGCAGCCTCGAAGAGACCCAGTACTTC; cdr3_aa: CASSLEETQYF
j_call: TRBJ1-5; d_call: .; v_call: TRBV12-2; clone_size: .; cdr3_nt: TGTGCAAGTCGCTTACACAAAAGTATGACAGGGGAAGGGGCGAACAATCAGCCCCAGCATTTT; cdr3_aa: CASRLHKSMTGEGANNQPQHF